This T cell receptor beta chain was identified during a study of shared clonotypes between healthy human individuals. Study-wide background: CD4 naive and memory got three plates each, CD8 naive two, CD8 memory one.

The naive CD8 subset, CD45RO-negative cells positively selected for CCR7, excluded terminally differentiated effector memory CD45RA+ cells. Every subset had its genomic DNA shared out evenly among several immunoSEQ plates. Generated by immunoSEQ multiplex PCR, the TCRdb table keeps only in-frame clones and is missing some. There are 650,000 to 800,000 clones in the sample; around 92% occur only once, and about 24% lies in the top ten. Sequencing used naive CD8+ T cells sorted from blood. The origin of this receptor is a young man in good health.

CDR3 nucleotides: TGCGCCAGCAGCCAAGAGAGGGGAGTAGCGGGAAGCTCCTACAATGAGCAGTTCTTC. As protein: CASSQERGVAGSSYNEQFF. The V call is TRBV4-3, the J call TRBJ2-1, with 8 positions matching TRBD2. The junction had 10 bases not matched to a gene; V was cut back by 0 bases and J by 0 bases. Germline CDR1 LGHNA, CDR2 YSLEER. CDR3 length: 19 amino acids.